A selection of T cell receptor beta chains follows, all from one sample in a study of blood T cell repertoires in COVID-19. This table comes from immunoSEQ multiplex PCR, and its TCRdb copy is limited to in-frame clones, with some not included. The sample holds 250,000 to 300,000 clones, roughly 90% seen once. The sequencing input was peripheral blood. Receptors originate from a woman aged 25 to 45 with COVID-19, enrolled during active disease. CDR3s include the opening cysteine and the closing phenylalanine or tryptophan. Each record gives: V gene, clone size, D gene, J gene, CDR3 protein, CDR3 DNA. The D gene is left open where the match is weak. Size is stated for part of the rows, as once, few or many counts, or as a class when the clone is expanded.

TRBV11-2,.,TRBD1,TRBJ1-2,CASSLAGQGPHYGYTF,TGTGCCAGCAGCTTGGCGGGACAGGGCCCGCACTATGGCTACACCTTC
TRBV5-6,.,TRBD1,TRBJ1-2,CASSLRDRGTYGYTF,TGTGCCAGCAGCCTCCGGGACAGGGGGACCTATGGCTACACCTTC
TRBV6-5,.,.,TRBJ2-1,CASSYSAEPLEQFF,TGTGCCAGCAGTTACTCGGCGGAACCCTTGGAGCAGTTCTTC
TRBV3-1/TRBV3-2,.,TRBD2,TRBJ2-7,CASSPAGVLYEQYF,TGTGCCAGCAGTCCAGCGGGAGTTTTGTACGAGCAGTACTTC
TRBV19,.,TRBD1,TRBJ1-4,CASSGTAAWNEKLFF,TGTGCCAGTAGTGGGACAGCAGCCTGGAATGAAAAACTGTTTTTT
TRBV12-5,.,.,TRBJ1-1,CASGLYSMNTEAFF,TGTGCTAGTGGTTTGTACAGCATGAACACTGAAGCTTTCTTT
TRBV7-9,.,.,TRBJ2-5,CASSSYGGLETQYF,TGTGCCAGCAGCTCTTACGGGGGGCTGGAGACCCAGTACTTC
TRBV2,.,TRBD2,TRBJ2-1,CASSDLGTSGGYRDEQFF,TGTGCCAGCAGTGACCTAGGGACTAGCGGAGGCTACCGAGATGAGCAGTTCTTC
TRBV29-1,.,.,TRBJ1-1,CSVEGGQISSTEAFF,TGCAGCGTTGAAGGTGGACAGATAAGTTCCACTGAAGCTTTCTTT
TRBV15,.,.,TRBJ2-2,CATQGGANTGELFF,TGTGCCACCCAGGGCGGAGCGAACACCGGGGAGCTGTTTTTT
TRBV12-3/TRBV12-4,.,.,TRBJ2-7,CASRQGYYEQYF,TGTGCCAGCAGACAGGGCTACTACGAGCAGTACTTC
TRBV27,.,.,TRBJ1-2,CASSFNNRGQGGYTF,TGTGCCAGCAGTTTTAATAATAGGGGCCAGGGTGGCTACACCTTC
TRBV19,.,.,TRBJ1-1,CASSIDGDSPGLNTEAFF,TGTGCCAGTAGTATAGACGGGGACTCTCCCGGGCTGAACACTGAAGCTTTCTTT
TRBV4-1,.,.,TRBJ1-1,CASSRGPNTEAFF,TGCGCCAGCAGCCGCGGCCCGAACACTGAAGCTTTCTTT
TRBV7-2,.,TRBD2,TRBJ2-5,CASSLVAGGFETQYF,TGTGCCAGCAGCTTAGTAGCGGGAGGGTTTGAGACCCAGTACTTC
TRBV4-2,.,.,TRBJ1-2,CASSQDNAGSSYGYTF,TGTGCCAGCAGCCAAGATAATGCAGGGTCTAGCTATGGCTACACCTTC
TRBV2,.,TRBD2,TRBJ2-5,CASTTRWLAGEETQYF,TGTGCCAGCACTACACGGTGGCTAGCGGGAGAAGAGACCCAGTACTTC
TRBV6-5,.,.,TRBJ2-2,CASSRTTDTGELFF,TGTGCCAGCAGTAGGACAACGGACACCGGGGAGCTGTTTTTT
TRBV21-1,once,.,TRBJ2-7,CASSTSLDRGPREQYF,TGTGCCAGCAGCACCTCATTGGACAGGGGGCCTCGCGAGCAGTACTTC
TRBV4-2,.,.,TRBJ1-1,CASSSARDTEAFF,TGTGCCAGCAGCTCGGCGAGGGACACTGAAGCTTTCTTT
TRBV6-5,.,TRBD1,TRBJ1-2,CASRTGFYGYTF,TGTGCCAGCAGGACAGGGTTTTATGGCTACACCTTC
TRBV10-1,.,TRBD1,TRBJ2-7,CASSRDRAPYEQYF,TGCGCCAGCAGCCGGGACAGGGCTCCCTACGAGCAGTACTTC
TRBV30,once,TRBD1,TRBJ1-2,CAWSVPQQGNYGYTF,TGTGCCTGGAGTGTACCCCAACAGGGGAACTATGGCTACACCTTC
TRBV2,.,TRBD1,TRBJ2-2,CASRSGTGWTGELFF,TGTGCCAGCAGATCCGGGACAGGGTGGACCGGGGAGCTGTTTTTT
TRBV6-5,.,TRBD1,TRBJ1-2,CASSYMTQGAGGYTF,TGTGCCAGCAGTTATATGACACAGGGGGCAGGGGGCTACACCTTC
TRBV21-1,.,.,TRBJ1-1,CASSSTGENTEAFF,TGTGCCAGCAGCTCGACAGGGGAGAACACTGAAGCTTTCTTT
TRBV20-1,.,TRBD1,TRBJ1-1,CSARGTVRTEAFF,TGCAGTGCTCGTGGGACAGTAAGGACTGAAGCTTTCTTT
TRBV6-1,.,.,TRBJ2-7,CASSERGGTYEQYF,TGTGCCAGCAGTGAAAGGGGGGGTACCTACGAGCAGTACTTC
TRBV7-9,once,TRBD2,TRBJ2-7,CASSLTSGDEQYF,TGTGCCAGCAGCTTGACTAGCGGGGACGAGCAGTACTTC
TRBV28,.,TRBD2,TRBJ2-7,CASSSPGLAGAINEQYF,TGTGCCAGCAGTTCCCCGGGACTAGCGGGAGCAATAAACGAGCAGTACTTC
TRBV16,.,.,TRBJ1-5,CASSPEAGRQPQHF,TGTGCCAGCAGCCCTGAGGCAGGGAGGCAGCCCCAGCATTTT
TRBV12-3/TRBV12-4,.,.,TRBJ1-2,CASSLRGMDGYTF,TGTGCCAGCAGTTTAAGAGGGATGGATGGCTACACCTTC
TRBV20-1,.,.,TRBJ2-1,CSASAGKGNEQFF,TGCAGTGCTAGTGCAGGGAAGGGAAATGAGCAGTTCTTC
TRBV6-6,.,TRBD1,TRBJ1-1,CASSPDRGSVAVNTEAFF,TGTGCCAGCAGTCCGGACAGGGGATCAGTGGCAGTGAACACTGAAGCTTTCTTT
TRBV28,.,TRBD1,TRBJ2-2,CASTTGRPNTGELFF,TGTGCCAGCACGACAGGGCGCCCGAACACCGGGGAGCTGTTTTTT
TRBV4-1,.,.,TRBJ1-2,CASSQEKGNYGYTF,TGCGCCAGCAGCCAAGAAAAGGGGAACTATGGCTACACCTTC
TRBV28,.,.,TRBJ2-7,CASTVSSSYEQYF,TGTGCCAGCACCGTTTCTAGCTCCTACGAGCAGTACTTC
TRBV27,.,TRBD2,TRBJ2-7,CASGTSGRFYEQYF,TGTGCCAGCGGCACTAGCGGGAGGTTCTACGAGCAGTACTTC
TRBV6-1,.,.,TRBJ1-6,CASSEAGAIVSPLHF,TGTGCCAGCAGTGAAGCAGGGGCGATAGTTTCACCCCTCCACTTT
TRBV4-1,.,.,TRBJ2-7,CASSQEFAQAYEQYF,TGCGCCAGCAGCCAAGAGTTCGCGCAGGCCTACGAGCAGTACTTC
TRBV5-1,.,TRBD2,TRBJ2-7,CASSSTSGSSYEQYF,TGCGCCAGCAGCTCTACAAGCGGGAGCTCCTACGAGCAGTACTTC
TRBV11-1,.,.,TRBJ1-6,CASSLSGRVGSPLHF,TGTGCCAGCAGCTTGTCGGGGAGAGTTGGTTCACCCCTCCACTTT
TRBV11-2,.,TRBD2,TRBJ2-2,CASSLGLADTGELFF,TGTGCCAGCAGCTTAGGACTAGCAGACACCGGGGAGCTGTTTTTT
TRBV12-2,.,.,TRBJ2-7,CASRSPGDRRNF,TGTGCAAGTCGCTCCCCCGGGGACAGGAGGAACTTC